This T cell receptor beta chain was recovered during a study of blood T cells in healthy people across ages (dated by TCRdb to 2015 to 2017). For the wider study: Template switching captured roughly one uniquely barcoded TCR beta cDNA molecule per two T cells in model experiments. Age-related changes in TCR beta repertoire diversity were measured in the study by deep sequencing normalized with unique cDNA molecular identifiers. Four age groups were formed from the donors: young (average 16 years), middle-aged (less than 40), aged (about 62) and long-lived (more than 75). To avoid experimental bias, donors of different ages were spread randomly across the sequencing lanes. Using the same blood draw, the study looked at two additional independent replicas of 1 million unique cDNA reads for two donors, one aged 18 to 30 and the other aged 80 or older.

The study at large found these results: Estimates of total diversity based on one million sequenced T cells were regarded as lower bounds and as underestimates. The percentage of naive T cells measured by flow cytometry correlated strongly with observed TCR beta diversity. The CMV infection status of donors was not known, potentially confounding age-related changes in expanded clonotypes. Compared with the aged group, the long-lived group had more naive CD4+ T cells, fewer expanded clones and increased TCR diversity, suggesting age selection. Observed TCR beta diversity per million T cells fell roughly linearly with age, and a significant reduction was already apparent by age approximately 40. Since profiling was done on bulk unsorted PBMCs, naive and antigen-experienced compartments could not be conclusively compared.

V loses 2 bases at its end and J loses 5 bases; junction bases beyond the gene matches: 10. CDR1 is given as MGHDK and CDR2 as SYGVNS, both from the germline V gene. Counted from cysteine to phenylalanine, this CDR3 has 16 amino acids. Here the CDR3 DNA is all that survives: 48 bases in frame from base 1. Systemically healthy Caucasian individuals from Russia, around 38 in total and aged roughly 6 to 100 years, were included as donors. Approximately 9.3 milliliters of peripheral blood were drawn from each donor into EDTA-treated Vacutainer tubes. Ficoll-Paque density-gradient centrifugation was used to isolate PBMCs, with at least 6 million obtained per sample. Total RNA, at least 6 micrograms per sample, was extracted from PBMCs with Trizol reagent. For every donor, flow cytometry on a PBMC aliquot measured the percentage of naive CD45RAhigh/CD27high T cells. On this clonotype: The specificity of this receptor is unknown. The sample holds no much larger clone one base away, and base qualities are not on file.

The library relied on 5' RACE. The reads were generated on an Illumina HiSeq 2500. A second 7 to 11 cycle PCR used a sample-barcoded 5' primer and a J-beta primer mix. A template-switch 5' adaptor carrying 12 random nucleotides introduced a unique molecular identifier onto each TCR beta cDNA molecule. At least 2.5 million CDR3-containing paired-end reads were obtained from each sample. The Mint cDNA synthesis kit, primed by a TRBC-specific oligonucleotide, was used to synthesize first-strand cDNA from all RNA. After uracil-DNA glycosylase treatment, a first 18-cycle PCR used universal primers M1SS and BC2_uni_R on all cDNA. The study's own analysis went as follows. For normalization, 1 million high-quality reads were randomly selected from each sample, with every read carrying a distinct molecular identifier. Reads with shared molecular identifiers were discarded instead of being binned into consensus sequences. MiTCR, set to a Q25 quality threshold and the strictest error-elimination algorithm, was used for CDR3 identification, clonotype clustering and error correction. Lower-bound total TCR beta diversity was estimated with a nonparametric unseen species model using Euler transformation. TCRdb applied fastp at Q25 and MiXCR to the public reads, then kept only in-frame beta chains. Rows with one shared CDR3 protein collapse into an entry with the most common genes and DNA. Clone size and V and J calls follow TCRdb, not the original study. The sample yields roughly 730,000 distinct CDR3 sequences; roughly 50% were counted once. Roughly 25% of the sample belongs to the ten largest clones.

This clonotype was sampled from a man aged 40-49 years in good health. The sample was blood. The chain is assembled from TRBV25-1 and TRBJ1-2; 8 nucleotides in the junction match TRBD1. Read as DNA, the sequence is TGTGCCAGCAGTGAAACCTCCCCTGACAGGGGATATGGCTACACCTTC. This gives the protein CASSETSPDRGYGYTF.